This TCR beta chain was profiled in a study of cytomegalovirus exposure and HLA in healthy donors. The CDR3 covers 15 residues. J lost 4 bases, V lost 1 base, and 6 bases had no gene match. Germline CDR1 reads MGHRA; CDR2 reads YSYEKL. This PCR relied on a set of 60 Vbeta primers and 13 Jbeta primers. Using immunoSEQ multiplex PCR, the repertoire was profiled, and TCRdb retains in-frame clones only, with some absent. Of 130,000 to 150,000 clones listed, approximately 79% were seen once; the top ten hold roughly 4.5%. Healthy individuals who donated bone marrow served as the donors. Overall study findings and caveats: A cluster of highly shared sequence variants was likely a sequencing artifact.

With respect to this clone: What it binds is unknown.

The chain recombines TRBV4-1 with TRBJ2-7; 8 bases match TRBD1. The sequencing input was PBMCs. This receptor was identified in a young man in good health and CMV-seropositive. CDR3 sequence: CASSQVWQGAYEQYF. In DNA form, the CDR3 reads TGCGCCAGCAGCCAAGTCTGGCAGGGGGCTTACGAGCAGTACTTC.